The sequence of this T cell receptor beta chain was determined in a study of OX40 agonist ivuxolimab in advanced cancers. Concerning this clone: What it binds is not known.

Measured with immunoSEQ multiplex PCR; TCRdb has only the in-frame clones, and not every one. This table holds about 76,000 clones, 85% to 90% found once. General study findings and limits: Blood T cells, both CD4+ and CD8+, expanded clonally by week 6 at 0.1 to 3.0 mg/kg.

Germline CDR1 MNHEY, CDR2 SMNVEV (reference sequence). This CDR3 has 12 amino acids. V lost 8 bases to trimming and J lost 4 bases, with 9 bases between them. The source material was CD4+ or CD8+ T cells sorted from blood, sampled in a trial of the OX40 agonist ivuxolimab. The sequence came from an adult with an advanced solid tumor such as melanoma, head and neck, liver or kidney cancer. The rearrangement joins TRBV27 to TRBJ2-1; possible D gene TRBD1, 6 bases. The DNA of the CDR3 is TGTGCCAGCCGCAGGGGTTACAATGAGCAGTTCTTC. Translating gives CASRRGYNEQFF.